The entry that follows covers one TCR beta chain sequence. The antigen is undetermined. The CDR3 consists of 18 residues. V trimming: 2 bases; J trimming: 2 bases; junction bases outside the gene matches: 7. Looked up from germline, CDR1 is SGHAT and CDR2 is FQNNGV. This sample is drawn from a study of PD-1 blockade in mismatch repair-deficient tumors. The study's findings and limits: Tumor-resident clones, often absent from pretreatment blood, expanded after pembrolizumab and then contracted.

Measured with immunoSEQ multiplex PCR; TCRdb has only the in-frame clones, and not every one. The sample consists of some 85,000 clones, about 82% of them appearing once. The TCR-sequenced patients were a few responders to pembrolizumab. This sequence originates from an adult with mismatch repair-deficient cancer. The chain uses TRBV11-2 and TRBJ2-2; 11 nucleotides agree with TRBD2. The sequencing here drew on peripheral blood, taken 44 weeks after starting pembrolizumab. DNA for the CDR3: TGTGCCAGCAGCTTAATTGTGACTAGCGGGGCCAACACCGGGGAGCTGTTTTTT. Protein sequence: CASSLIVTSGANTGELFF.